These 7 T cell receptor beta chains were sequenced from one sample in a study of blood T cell repertoires in COVID-19. Generated by immunoSEQ multiplex PCR, the TCRdb table keeps only in-frame clones and is missing some. This sample has around 130,000 clones; less than 85% occur once, and the top ten carry 10% to 15%. Sequencing was performed on peripheral blood. All receptors come from a woman aged 55-69 years with acute or convalescent COVID-19.

The chain uses TRBV6-5 and TRBJ1-4; D remains ambiguous. Looked up from germline, CDR1 is MNHEY and CDR2 is SVGAGI. Trimming removed 10 bases at V and 2 bases at J, with 11 bases between. The CDR3 is made up of 13 amino acids. CDR3 DNA: TGTGCCACCCGCCCGGGGACTAATGAAAAACTGTTTTTT. Translation: CATRPGTNEKLFF.

The chain links TRBV6-5 to TRBJ1-2, with 8 bases lining up with TRBD1. The CDR3 runs 15 residues. V gave up 6 bases and J gave up 0 bases; unmatched junction bases: 6. The germline gives CDR1 MNHEY, CDR2 SVGAGI. This CDR3 is CASRGGQGSNYGYTF. The CDR3 nucleotides are TGTGCCAGCAGGGGAGGACAGGGCTCTAACTATGGCTACACCTTC.

The CDR3 reads CASRIGGKAFF. The CDR3 bases are TGTGCCAGCAGGATCGGGGGGAAAGCTTTCTTT. The chain carries TRBV27 and TRBJ1-1; D might be TRBD1 (5 bases). Germline CDR1 and CDR2: MNHEY and SMNVEV (reference sequence). The length of the CDR3 is 11 residues. V lost 6 bases and J 9 bases, leaving 11 bases between the germline ends.

The gene calls are TRBV7-8 and TRBJ1-5; D unresolved. The V end was cut by 5 bases, the J end by 2 bases, with 16 bases between. The CDR3 runs 16 residues. Germline V gene data show CDR1 as SGHVS and CDR2 as FQNEAQ. The CDR3 nucleotides read TGTGCCAGCAGCCCCTCGGTTTACGGGGGCAATCAGCCCCAGCATTTT. This encodes CASSPSVYGGNQPQHF. The full variable domain, in which reference TRBV7-8 and TRBJ1-5 provide the parts outside the CDR3, is GAGVSQSPRYKVAKRGQDVALRCDPISGHVSLFWYQQALGQGPEFLTYFQNEAQLDKSGLPSDRFFAERPEGSVSTLKIQRTQQEDSAVYLCASSPSVYGGNQPQHFGDGTRLSIL.

This clone was recorded a few times. CDR3 nucleotide sequence: TGTGCCAGCACCTGGGGACAGTCCTACGAGCAGTACGTC. Residues: CASTWGQSYEQYV. This rearrangement joins TRBV2 to TRBJ2-7; 7 bases are a match to TRBD1. Germline CDR1 SNHLY, CDR2 FYNNEI. This CDR3 comprises 13 residues. J lost 1 base, V lost 7 bases, and 4 bases had no gene match.

The chain employs TRBV4-1 and TRBJ1-2, with 7 bases matching TRBD1. Germline V CDR1 and CDR2: MGHRA, YSYEKL. V gave up 4 bases and J gave up 8 bases; unmatched junction bases: 16. The CDR3 is 16 amino acids. The DNA of the CDR3 is TGCGCCAGCAGCCTCAGCCGGGACAGCATACAAAGGGGCTACACCTTC. Protein product: CASSLSRDSIQRGYTF.

This chain connects TRBV11-2 to TRBJ2-3, with TRBD2 as a possible D gene (5 bases). The CDR3 is 14 residues long. Germline V gives CDR1 SGHAT, CDR2 FQNNGV. V was trimmed by 2 bases and J by 7 bases, leaving 13 bases between them. CDR3 nucleotide sequence: TGTGCCAGCAGCTTAAGCGGTTCGCCATATACGCAGTATTTT. This gives the protein CASSLSGSPYTQYF.